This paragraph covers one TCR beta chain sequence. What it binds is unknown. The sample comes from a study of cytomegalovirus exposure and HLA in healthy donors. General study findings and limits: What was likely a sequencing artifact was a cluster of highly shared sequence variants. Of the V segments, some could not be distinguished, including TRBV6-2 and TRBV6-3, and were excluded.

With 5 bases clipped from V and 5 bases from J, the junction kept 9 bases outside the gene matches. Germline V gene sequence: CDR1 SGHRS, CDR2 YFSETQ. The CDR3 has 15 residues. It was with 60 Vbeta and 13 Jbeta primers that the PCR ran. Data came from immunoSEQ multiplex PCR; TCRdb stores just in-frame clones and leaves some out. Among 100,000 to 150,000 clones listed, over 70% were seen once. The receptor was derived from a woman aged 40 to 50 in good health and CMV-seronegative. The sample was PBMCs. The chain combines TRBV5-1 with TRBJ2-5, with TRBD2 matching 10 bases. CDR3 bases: TGCGCCAGCAGGAGTAGCGGGGGGCCTCCGGAGACCCAGTACTTC. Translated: CASRSSGGPPETQYF. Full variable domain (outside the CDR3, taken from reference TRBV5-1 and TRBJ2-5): KAGVTQTPRYLIKTRGQQVTLSCSPISGHRSVSWYQQTPGQGLQFLFEYFSETQRNKGNFPGRFSGRQFSNSRSEMNVSTLELGDSALYLCASRSSGGPPETQYFGPGTRLLVL.